This entry features one TCR beta chain sequence. No antigen is known for it. CDR3 length equals 15 residues. Germline V gene sequence: CDR1 SNHLY, CDR2 FYNNEI. The germline V and J ends were trimmed by 3 bases and 2 bases, with 13 bases remaining between them. The sample comes from a study of blood T cells in healthy people across ages. Study-level findings and limits: Researchers report that TCR beta diversity correlated strongly with naive T cell percentage.

A second about 7 to 12 cycle PCR used barcoded and J-beta primers. TCRdb ran MiXCR on the 5' RACE reads and lists one entry per CDR3 protein. The table shows about 640,000 distinct CDR3 sequences, with 58% occurring only once. This clonotype originated in a man in his fifties or sixties in good health. The source material was blood. The chain employs TRBV2 and TRBJ2-5; D remains unclear. The DNA for the CDR3 is TGTGCCAGCAGTGAGGTGGGCGGTTCGCAAGAGACCCAGTACTTC. It codes for CASSEVGGSQETQYF.